Sequencing of this TCR beta chain was carried out in a study of follicular helper T cells after annual influenza vaccination. The repertoire was sequenced with immunoSEQ multiplex PCR; TCRdb's copy has only in-frame clones and lacks some. The sample yields approximately 320 clones, roughly 80% seen once. Germline V lookup: CDR1 MGHRA, CDR2 YSYEKL. The V end lost 1 base, the J end lost 1 base, and 4 bases lay between the germline ends. This CDR3 contains 13 residues. Regarding time point: 2014-2015 season, pre-vaccination. The V call is TRBV4-1, the J call TRBJ1-1; D is ambiguous. This sample comprised CXCR5+ CD38+ circulating T follicular helper cells from blood, obtained on the day of influenza vaccination. Indicated subset: circulating Tfh, non-naive CD4+CXCR5+PD-1+ (ICOS+CD38+ or ICOS-CD38-). This TCR was sampled from an adult who received the influenza vaccine. CDR3 residues: CASSQGRNTEAFF. Written as DNA, the CDR3 is TGCGCCAGCAGCCAAGGCAGGAACACTGAAGCTTTCTTT.